The rows below give T cell receptor beta chains drawn from one sample of a study of blood T cell repertoires in COVID-19. This table comes from immunoSEQ multiplex PCR, and its TCRdb copy is limited to in-frame clones, with some not included. The table lists about 91,000 clones, 87% of them singletons. Sequencing input: peripheral blood. These receptors came from a man between 65 and 85 years old with acute or convalescent COVID-19. Both conserved end residues are trimmed from each CDR3.

>TRBJ2-5|TRBV7-9
ASSLDGTPETQY
>TRBJ1-2|TRBV28
ASSSSPGTGPLTGGYT
>TRBJ1-2|TRBV6-1
ASSEGTSNSGYT
>TRBJ1-1|TRBV27
ASSFNWNTEAF
>TRBJ2-1|TRBV3-1/TRBV3-2
ASSQAQRGVYNEQF
>TRBJ1-4|TRBV5-4
ASSLAGGNEKLF
>TRBJ1-2|TRBV21-1
ASIREGGRYGYT
>TRBJ2-2|TRBV5-1
ASSLRTGSTGELF
>TRBJ2-3|TRBV6-5
ASARGGPNTDTQY
>TRBJ1-6|TRBV19
ASTEGAQFSSLH
>TRBJ1-6|TRBV6-6
ASSQGGRGSYNSPLH
>TRBJ1-2|TRBV18
ASSIRQDDGYT
>TRBJ1-5|TRBV19
ASSTGPDQPQH
>TRBJ2-7|TRBV15
ATSRSRQGAGEQY
>TRBJ1-6|TRBV19
ASSMGQGYNSPLH
>TRBJ2-3|TRBV5-1
ASARPGGDTQY
>TRBJ2-2|TRBV3-1/TRBV3-2
ASSMGDRNFNTGELF
>TRBJ2-2|TRBV9
ASSVDGTSPTGELF
>TRBJ2-1|TRBV10-3
AISERSGGNEQF
>TRBJ1-4|TRBV5-1
ASSFQGLEEKLF
>TRBJ1-4|TRBV27
GQRLERHEKLF
>TRBJ2-1|TRBV19
ASSIDRESSYNEQF
>TRBJ2-7|TRBV28
ASSTSGVSSYEQY
>TRBJ1-1|TRBV7-9
ASSLEGATEAF
>TRBJ1-2|TRBV4-1
ASSQVQGSLSNYGYT
>TRBJ2-2|TRBV5-6
ASSRIPGQGGFLTGELF
>TRBJ2-3|TRBV2
ASSVTSGGWDTQY
>TRBJ1-3|TRBV3-1/TRBV3-2
ASALTGNTIY
>TRBJ2-1|TRBV29-1
SGQTAGGNEQF
>TRBJ1-2|TRBV16
ASSQSGQPGNGYT
>TRBJ1-6|TRBV28
ASKDRAIQSLH
>TRBJ2-3|TRBV12-5
ASAVTDTQY
>TRBJ2-2|TRBV7-8
ASSLENRAAGELF
>TRBJ1-4|TRBV28
ASSLWGPSEKLF
>TRBJ2-3|TRBV15
ATSRDHRGTPDTQY
>TRBJ2-5|TRBV5-5
ASSLSYRGPGETQY
>TRBJ2-6|TRBV4-1
ASSQDGTGPGANVLT
>TRBJ2-1|TRBV5-1
ASSLAGGSSYNEQF
>TRBJ2-3|TRBV9
ASRAGGTDTQY
>TRBJ1-1|TRBV4-1
ASSQEAMTVEAF